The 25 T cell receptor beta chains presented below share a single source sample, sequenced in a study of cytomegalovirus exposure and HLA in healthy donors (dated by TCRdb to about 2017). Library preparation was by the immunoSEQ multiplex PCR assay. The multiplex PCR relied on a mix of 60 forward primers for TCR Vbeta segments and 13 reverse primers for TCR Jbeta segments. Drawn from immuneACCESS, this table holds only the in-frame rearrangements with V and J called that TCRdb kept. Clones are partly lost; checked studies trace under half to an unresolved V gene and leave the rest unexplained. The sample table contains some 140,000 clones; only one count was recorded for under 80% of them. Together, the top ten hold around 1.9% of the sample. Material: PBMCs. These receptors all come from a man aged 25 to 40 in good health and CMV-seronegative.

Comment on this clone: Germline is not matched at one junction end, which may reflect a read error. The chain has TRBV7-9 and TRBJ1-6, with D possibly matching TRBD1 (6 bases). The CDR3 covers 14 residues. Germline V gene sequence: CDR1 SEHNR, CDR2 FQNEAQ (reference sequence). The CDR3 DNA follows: TGTGCCAGCAGGGACAGCTACTATAATTCACCCCTCAACTTT. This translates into CASRDSYYNSPLNF.

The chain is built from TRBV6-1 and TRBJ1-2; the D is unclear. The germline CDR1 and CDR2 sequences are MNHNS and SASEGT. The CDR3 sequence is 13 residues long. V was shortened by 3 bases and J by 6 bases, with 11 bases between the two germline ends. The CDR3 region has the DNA TGTGCCAGCAGTGAGTATGGGAGGAATGGCTACACCTTC. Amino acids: CASSEYGRNGYTF.

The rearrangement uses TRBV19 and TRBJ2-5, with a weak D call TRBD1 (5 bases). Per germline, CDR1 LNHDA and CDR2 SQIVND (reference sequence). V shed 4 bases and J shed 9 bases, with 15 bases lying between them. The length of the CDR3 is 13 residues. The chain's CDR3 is CASSTQGAVAQYF. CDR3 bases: TGTGCCAGTAGTACGCAGGGTGCTGTGGCCCAGTACTTC.

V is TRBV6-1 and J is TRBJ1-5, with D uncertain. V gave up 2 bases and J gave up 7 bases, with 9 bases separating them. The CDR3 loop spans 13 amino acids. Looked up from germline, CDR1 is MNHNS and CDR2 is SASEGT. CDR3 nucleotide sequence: TGTGCCAGCAGTGAAAATAAGCGGCAGCCCCAGCATTTT. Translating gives CASSENKRQPQHF.

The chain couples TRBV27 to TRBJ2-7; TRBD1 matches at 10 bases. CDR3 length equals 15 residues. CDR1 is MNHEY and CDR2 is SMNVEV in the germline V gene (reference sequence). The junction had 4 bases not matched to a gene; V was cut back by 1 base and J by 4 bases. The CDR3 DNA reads TGTGCCAGCAGTTTATATATGGGACAGGGGTACGAGCAGTACTTC. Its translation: CASSLYMGQGYEQYF.

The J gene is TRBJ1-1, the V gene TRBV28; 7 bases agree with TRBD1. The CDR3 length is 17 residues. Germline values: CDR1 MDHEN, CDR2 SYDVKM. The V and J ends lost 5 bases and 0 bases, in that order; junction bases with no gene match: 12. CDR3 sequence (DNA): TGTGCCAGCAGTATCTCGGACAGGACGACCATGAACACTGAAGCTTTCTTT. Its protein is CASSISDRTTMNTEAFF. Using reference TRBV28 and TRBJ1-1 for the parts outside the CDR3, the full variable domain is DVKVTQSSRYLVKRTGEKVFLECVQDMDHENMFWYRQDPGLGLRLIYFSYDVKMKEKGDIPEGYSVSREKKERFSLILESASTNQTSMYLCASSISDRTTMNTEAFFGQGTRLTVV.

The CDR3 region is CASSQISRAVSGELFF. The CDR3 region has the DNA TGCGCCAGCAGCCAGATTTCGAGGGCCGTCAGCGGGGAGCTGTTTTTT. The chain uses TRBV4-1 and TRBJ2-2, with D perhaps matching TRBD2 (5 bases). From germline, CDR1 is MGHRA and CDR2 YSYEKL. Trimming shortened V by 3 bases and J by 7 bases, and 18 bases separated the two germline ends. CDR3 size: 16 residues.

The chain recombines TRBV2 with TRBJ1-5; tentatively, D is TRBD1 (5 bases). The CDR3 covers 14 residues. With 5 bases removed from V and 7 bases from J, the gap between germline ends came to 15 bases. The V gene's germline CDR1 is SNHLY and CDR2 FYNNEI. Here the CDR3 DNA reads TGTGCCAGCAGTCTCGGGAGGGGTAAGCAGCCCCAGCATTTT. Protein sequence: CASSLGRGKQPQHF.

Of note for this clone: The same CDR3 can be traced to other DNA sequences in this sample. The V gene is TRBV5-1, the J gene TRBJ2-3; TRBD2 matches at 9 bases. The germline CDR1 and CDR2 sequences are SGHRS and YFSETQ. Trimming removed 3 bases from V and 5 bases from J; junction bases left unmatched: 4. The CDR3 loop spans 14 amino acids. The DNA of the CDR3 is TGCGCCAGCAGCTGGGGACTAGCTGAAGATACGCAGTATTTT. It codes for CASSWGLAEDTQYF.

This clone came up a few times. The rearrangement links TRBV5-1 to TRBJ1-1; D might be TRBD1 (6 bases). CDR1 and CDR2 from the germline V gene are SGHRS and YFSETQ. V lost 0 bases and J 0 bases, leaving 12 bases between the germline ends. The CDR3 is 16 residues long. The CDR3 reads CASSLAGGTLNTEAFF. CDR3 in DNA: TGCGCCAGCAGCTTGGCGGGGGGCACGTTGAACACTGAAGCTTTCTTT.

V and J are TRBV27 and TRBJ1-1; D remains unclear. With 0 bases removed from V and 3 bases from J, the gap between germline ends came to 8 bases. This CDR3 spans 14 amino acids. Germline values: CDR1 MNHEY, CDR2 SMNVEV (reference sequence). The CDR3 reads CASSLSSRYTEAFF. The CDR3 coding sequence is TGTGCCAGCAGTTTATCTTCGCGGTACACTGAAGCTTTCTTT.

This chain's CDR3 is CASSNRVVNSPLHF. The CDR3 DNA reads as TGTGCCAGCAGCAACAGGGTAGTGAATTCACCCCTCCACTTT. This sequence joins TRBV11-2 and TRBJ1-6; the D gene is possibly TRBD1 (6 bases). CDR3 length: 14 amino acids. Germline V gene lookup returns CDR1 SGHAT and CDR2 FQNNGV. Trimming removed 5 bases at V and 7 bases at J, with 12 bases between.

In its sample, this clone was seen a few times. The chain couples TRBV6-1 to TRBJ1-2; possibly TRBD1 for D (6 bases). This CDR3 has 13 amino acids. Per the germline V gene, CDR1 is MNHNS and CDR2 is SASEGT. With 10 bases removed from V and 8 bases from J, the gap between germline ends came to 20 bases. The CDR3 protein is CATSETGGQGYTF. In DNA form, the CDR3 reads TGTGCCACCTCTGAGACGGGGGGCCAGGGCTACACCTTC.

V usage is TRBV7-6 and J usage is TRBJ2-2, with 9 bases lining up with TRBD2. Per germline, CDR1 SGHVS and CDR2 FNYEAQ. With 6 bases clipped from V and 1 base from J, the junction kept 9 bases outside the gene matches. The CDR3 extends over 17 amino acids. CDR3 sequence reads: CASSFQTSGQNTGELFF. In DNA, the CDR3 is TGTGCCAGCAGTTTTCAGACTAGCGGCCAGAACACCGGGGAGCTGTTTTTT.

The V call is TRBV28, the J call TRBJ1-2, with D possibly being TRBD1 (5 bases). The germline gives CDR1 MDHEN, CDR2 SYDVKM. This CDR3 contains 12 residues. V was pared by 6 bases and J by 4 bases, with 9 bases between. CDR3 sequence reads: CASSQGAYGYTF. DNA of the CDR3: TGTGCCAGCAGCCAGGGCGCCTATGGCTACACCTTC.

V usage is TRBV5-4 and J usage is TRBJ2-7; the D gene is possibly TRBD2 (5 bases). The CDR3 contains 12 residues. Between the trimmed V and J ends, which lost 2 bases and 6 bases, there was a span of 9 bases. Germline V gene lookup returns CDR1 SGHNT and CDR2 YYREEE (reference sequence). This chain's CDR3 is CASSFIRGEQYF. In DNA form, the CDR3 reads TGTGCCAGCAGCTTTATCCGGGGCGAGCAGTACTTC.

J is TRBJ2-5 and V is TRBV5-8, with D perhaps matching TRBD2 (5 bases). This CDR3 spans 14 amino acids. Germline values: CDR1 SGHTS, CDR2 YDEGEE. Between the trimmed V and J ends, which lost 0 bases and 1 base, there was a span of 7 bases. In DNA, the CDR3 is TGTGCCAGCAGCTTGGGGGAGCCCCAAGAGACCCAGTACTTC. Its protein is CASSLGEPQETQYF.

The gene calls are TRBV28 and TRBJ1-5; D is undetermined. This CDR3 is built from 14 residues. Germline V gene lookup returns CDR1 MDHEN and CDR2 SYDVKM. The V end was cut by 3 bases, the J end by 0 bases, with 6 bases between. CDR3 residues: CASSFTYSNQPQHF. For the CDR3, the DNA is TGTGCCAGCAGTTTCACATATAGCAATCAGCCCCAGCATTTT.

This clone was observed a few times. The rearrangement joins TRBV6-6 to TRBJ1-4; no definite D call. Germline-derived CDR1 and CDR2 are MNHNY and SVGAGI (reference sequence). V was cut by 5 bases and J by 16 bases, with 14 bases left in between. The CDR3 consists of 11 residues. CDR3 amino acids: CASSPGVEPFF. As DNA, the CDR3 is TGTGCCAGCAGTCCCGGGGTCGAGCCGTTTTTT.

In DNA form, the CDR3 reads TGCGCCAGCAGCTTGGAAGGTCCAGCCGGGAGCTACACCTTC. It specifies CASSLEGPAGSYTF. V is TRBV5-1 and J is TRBJ1-2; D unresolved. The CDR3 length is 14 residues. Trimming pared 0 bases from V and 9 bases from J, leaving 15 bases between. Germline assignment: CDR1 SGHRS and CDR2 YFSETQ.

Written as DNA, the CDR3 is TGTGCCAGCTCACCACTAATAACAGGTCGGAACACCGGGGAGCTGTTTTTT. Its translation is CASSPLITGRNTGELFF. The gene calls are TRBV18 and TRBJ2-2, with a weak D call TRBD1 (5 bases). The CDR3 covers 17 residues. Germline values: CDR1 KGHSH, CDR2 LQKENI. V lost 1 base, J lost 1 base, and 13 bases lay in between.

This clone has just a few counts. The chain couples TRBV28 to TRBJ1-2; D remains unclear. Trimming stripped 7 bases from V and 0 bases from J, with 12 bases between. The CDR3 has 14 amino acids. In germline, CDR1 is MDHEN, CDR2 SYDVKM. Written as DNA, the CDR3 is TGTGCCAGCACCAAGCACGGGTCTAACTATGGCTACACCTTC. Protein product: CASTKHGSNYGYTF.

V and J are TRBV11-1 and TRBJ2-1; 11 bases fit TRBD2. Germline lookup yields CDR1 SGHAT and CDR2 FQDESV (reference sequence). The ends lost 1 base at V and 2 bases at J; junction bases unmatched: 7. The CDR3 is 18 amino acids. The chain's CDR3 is CASSLGASGGIAYNEQFF. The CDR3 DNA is TGTGCCAGCAGCTTAGGTGCTAGCGGGGGGATCGCCTACAATGAGCAGTTCTTC.

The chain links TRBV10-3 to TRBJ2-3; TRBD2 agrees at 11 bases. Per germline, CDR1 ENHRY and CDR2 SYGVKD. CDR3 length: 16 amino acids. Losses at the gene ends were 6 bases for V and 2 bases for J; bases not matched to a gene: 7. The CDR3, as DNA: TGTGCCATCAGACCGAAGACTAGCGGGGCCACAGATACGCAGTATTTT. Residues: CAIRPKTSGATDTQYF.

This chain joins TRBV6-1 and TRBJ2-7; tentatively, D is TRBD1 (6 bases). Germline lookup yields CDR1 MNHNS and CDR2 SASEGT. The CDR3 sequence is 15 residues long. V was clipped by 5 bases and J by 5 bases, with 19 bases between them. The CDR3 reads CASSHPDRDLNEQYF. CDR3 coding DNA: TGTGCCAGCAGTCACCCGGACAGAGATCTTAACGAGCAGTACTTC.